This is a list of T cell receptor beta chains from one sample in a study of T cell responses to AZD1222 COVID-19 vaccine. The assay was immunoSEQ multiplex PCR, and TCRdb's table has in-frame clones only and misses some. Among about 140,000 clones listed, 80% to 95% were seen once. The sequences come from peripheral blood, collected 28 days after the second AZD1222 dose. All receptors come from an adult who received the AZD1222 COVID-19 vaccine. CDR3s include the opening cysteine and the closing phenylalanine or tryptophan. Fields, in order: V gene, J gene, clone size, D gene, CDR3 DNA, CDR3 protein. D genes are given only for firm matches. The size of a clone is reported for some rows only, either as once, few or many, or as a class for expanded clones.

v_call: TRBV7-9; j_call: TRBJ1-4; clone_size: NA; d_call: TRBD1; cdr3_nt: TGTGCCAGCAGCTTAGCCGCGGGGACAGGGACGGAAAAACTGTTTTTT; cdr3_aa: CASSLAAGTGTEKLFF
v_call: TRBV5-4; j_call: TRBJ1-1; clone_size: NA; d_call: TRBD1; cdr3_nt: TGTGCCAGCAGCTCGGGGACAGATGAAGCTTTCTTT; cdr3_aa: CASSSGTDEAFF
v_call: TRBV5-4; j_call: TRBJ1-1; clone_size: NA; d_call: NA; cdr3_nt: TGTGCCAGCAGCTCAAGCATTACAGGGAGCACTGAAGCTTTCTTT; cdr3_aa: CASSSSITGSTEAFF
v_call: TRBV2; j_call: TRBJ1-1; clone_size: NA; d_call: NA; cdr3_nt: TGTGCCAGCAGAGACGACACAGGGTGGGACACTGAAGCTTTCTTT; cdr3_aa: CASRDDTGWDTEAFF
v_call: TRBV3-1/TRBV3-2; j_call: TRBJ2-1; clone_size: NA; d_call: TRBD2; cdr3_nt: TGTGCCAGCAGCCAAGTCTCTAGCGGGAGTAAGGAGCAGTTCTTC; cdr3_aa: CASSQVSSGSKEQFF
v_call: TRBV24-1; j_call: TRBJ2-2; clone_size: NA; d_call: TRBD2; cdr3_nt: TGTGCCACCAGTCAAATACATACTAGCGCAACCGGACCCGGGGAGCTGTTTTTT; cdr3_aa: CATSQIHTSATGPGELFF
v_call: TRBV7-3; j_call: TRBJ2-2; clone_size: NA; d_call: TRBD2; cdr3_nt: TGTGCCAGCAGCGCGGACGGCGGGGGGAACACCGGGGAGCTGTTTTTT; cdr3_aa: CASSADGGGNTGELFF
v_call: TRBV11-2; j_call: TRBJ2-5; clone_size: NA; d_call: NA; cdr3_nt: TGTGCCAGCAGCTTGTGGGAGACCCAGTACTTC; cdr3_aa: CASSLWETQYF
v_call: TRBV9; j_call: TRBJ2-3; clone_size: NA; d_call: NA; cdr3_nt: TGTGCCAGCAGCGGGTCAGCCGTCACAGATACGCAGTATTTT; cdr3_aa: CASSGSAVTDTQYF
v_call: TRBV27; j_call: TRBJ1-1; clone_size: NA; d_call: NA; cdr3_nt: TGTGCCAGCAGTCCCCTAGGGAAAAACACTGAAGCTTTCTTT; cdr3_aa: CASSPLGKNTEAFF
v_call: TRBV27; j_call: TRBJ2-3; clone_size: NA; d_call: TRBD1; cdr3_nt: TGTGCCAGCAAAACAGGGGCCACAGATACGCAGTATTTT; cdr3_aa: CASKTGATDTQYF
v_call: TRBV15; j_call: TRBJ1-5; clone_size: NA; d_call: NA; cdr3_nt: TGTGCCACCAGAGCGGGGGGGGTCGGTCAGCCCCAGCATTTT; cdr3_aa: CATRAGGVGQPQHF
v_call: TRBV5-5; j_call: TRBJ2-3; clone_size: NA; d_call: NA; cdr3_nt: TGTGCCAGCAGCCTGACAGCTCTCACAGATACGCAGTATTTT; cdr3_aa: CASSLTALTDTQYF
v_call: TRBV3-1/TRBV3-2; j_call: TRBJ2-2; clone_size: NA; d_call: NA; cdr3_nt: TGTGCCAGCAGCCCCCGCCCCGGGGAGCTGTTTTTT; cdr3_aa: CASSPRPGELFF
v_call: TRBV11-2; j_call: TRBJ2-1; clone_size: NA; d_call: NA; cdr3_nt: TGTGCCAGCAGCTTATCGGGCGGAGTCGGGGGCAATGAGCAGTTCTTC; cdr3_aa: CASSLSGGVGGNEQFF
v_call: TRBV7-2; j_call: TRBJ1-3; clone_size: NA; d_call: NA; cdr3_nt: TGTGCCAGCAGCTTGGGGGGGTGGAACACCATATATTTT; cdr3_aa: CASSLGGWNTIYF
v_call: TRBV7-9; j_call: TRBJ1-2; clone_size: NA; d_call: NA; cdr3_nt: TGTGCCAGCTCACTTCCTACAGGGAACTATGGCTACACCTTC; cdr3_aa: CASSLPTGNYGYTF
v_call: TRBV7-2; j_call: TRBJ2-1; clone_size: few; d_call: TRBD2; cdr3_nt: TGTGCCAGCAGCGTCGCCCGACCGGGACTAGGCTCCTACAATGAGCAGTTCTTC; cdr3_aa: CASSVARPGLGSYNEQFF
v_call: TRBV7-9; j_call: TRBJ2-3; clone_size: NA; d_call: TRBD2; cdr3_nt: TGTGCCAGCAGCTCTTGGACTAGCGGGAGTTATGCAGATACGCAGTATTTT; cdr3_aa: CASSSWTSGSYADTQYF
v_call: TRBV2; j_call: TRBJ2-1; clone_size: NA; d_call: TRBD2; cdr3_nt: TGTGCCGGATCCCGGGAGGGCCGCGTGGATGAGCAGTTCTTC; cdr3_aa: CAGSREGRVDEQFF
v_call: TRBV12-3/TRBV12-4; j_call: TRBJ2-1; clone_size: once; d_call: NA; cdr3_nt: TGTGCCAGCAGTTTAGCGTACGGAAATGAGCAGTTCTTC; cdr3_aa: CASSLAYGNEQFF
v_call: TRBV7-8; j_call: TRBJ2-7; clone_size: once; d_call: TRBD1; cdr3_nt: TGTGCCAGCAGCTACAGACAGGGATCGGGCGAGCAGTACTTC; cdr3_aa: CASSYRQGSGEQYF
v_call: TRBV4-1; j_call: TRBJ2-7; clone_size: once; d_call: NA; cdr3_nt: TGCGCCAGCAGCCAAGAGGGAATCTACGAGCAGTACTTC; cdr3_aa: CASSQEGIYEQYF
v_call: TRBV19; j_call: TRBJ1-4; clone_size: once; d_call: NA; cdr3_nt: TGTGCCAGTAGTCTTACAACATCGAGGCGGGATGAAAAACTGTTTTTT; cdr3_aa: CASSLTTSRRDEKLFF
v_call: TRBV5-6; j_call: TRBJ1-5; clone_size: NA; d_call: NA; cdr3_nt: TGTGCCAGCAGCGGGCCCGGTGGGGAGCAGCCCCAGCATTTT; cdr3_aa: CASSGPGGEQPQHF
v_call: TRBV12-3/TRBV12-4; j_call: TRBJ1-1; clone_size: NA; d_call: NA; cdr3_nt: TGTGCCAGCAGTTTGACGGGTAAGACTGAAGCTTTCTTT; cdr3_aa: CASSLTGKTEAFF
v_call: TRBV25-1; j_call: TRBJ1-6; clone_size: once; d_call: NA; cdr3_nt: TGTGCCAGCAGTGACGGAGGTAGCAATTCACCCCTCCACTTT; cdr3_aa: CASSDGGSNSPLHF
v_call: TRBV27; j_call: TRBJ2-7; clone_size: NA; d_call: NA; cdr3_nt: TGTGCCAGCAGACCCCAGGGGGGATTCTACGAGCAGTACTTC; cdr3_aa: CASRPQGGFYEQYF
v_call: TRBV7-2; j_call: TRBJ2-1; clone_size: NA; d_call: TRBD2; cdr3_nt: TGTGCCAGCAGCTTAACTAGCGGTTACAATGAGCAGTTCTTC; cdr3_aa: CASSLTSGYNEQFF
v_call: TRBV2; j_call: TRBJ1-2; clone_size: NA; d_call: TRBD1; cdr3_nt: TGTGCCAGCAGATCACAGGGGGCATCCTATGGCTACACCTTC; cdr3_aa: CASRSQGASYGYTF
v_call: TRBV21-1; j_call: TRBJ1-5; clone_size: NA; d_call: NA; cdr3_nt: TGTGCCAGCAGCAAAGTTTGGGGACAGATAGTTAGCAATCAGCCCCAGCATTTT; cdr3_aa: CASSKVWGQIVSNQPQHF
v_call: TRBV21-1; j_call: TRBJ2-3; clone_size: NA; d_call: NA; cdr3_nt: TGTGCCAGGGATTTCGATACGCAGTATTTT; cdr3_aa: CARDFDTQYF
v_call: TRBV7-2; j_call: TRBJ1-6; clone_size: NA; d_call: NA; cdr3_nt: TGTGCCAGCAGCTTAGGTGGGGCCGCGAGGGGTAATTCACCCCTCCACTTT; cdr3_aa: CASSLGGAARGNSPLHF
v_call: TRBV9; j_call: TRBJ2-6; clone_size: few; d_call: TRBD1; cdr3_nt: TGTGCCAGCAGGCGGGGACAGGGGTCTGGGGCCAACGTCCTGACTTTC; cdr3_aa: CASRRGQGSGANVLTF
v_call: TRBV6-2/TRBV6-3; j_call: TRBJ1-5; clone_size: NA; d_call: NA; cdr3_nt: TGTGCCAGCAGTTACTCGAGCCCTCAGCCCCAGCATTTT; cdr3_aa: CASSYSSPQPQHF
v_call: TRBV5-6; j_call: TRBJ2-3; clone_size: NA; d_call: TRBD2; cdr3_nt: TGTGCCAGCAGCTTGGGTAGTAGCGGGGGCACAGATACGCAGTATTTT; cdr3_aa: CASSLGSSGGTDTQYF
v_call: TRBV7-2; j_call: TRBJ2-1; clone_size: NA; d_call: NA; cdr3_nt: TGTGCCAGCAGCTTAACGGCATTGCAGGGGAGGGGCAATGAGCAGTTCTTC; cdr3_aa: CASSLTALQGRGNEQFF
v_call: TRBV5-4; j_call: TRBJ2-1; clone_size: NA; d_call: NA; cdr3_nt: TGTGCCAGCAGCTTGGTACGGGACAAAAATGAGCAGTTCTTC; cdr3_aa: CASSLVRDKNEQFF
v_call: TRBV2; j_call: TRBJ1-5; clone_size: NA; d_call: NA; cdr3_nt: TGTGCCAGCACCAGGGTCCTCAATCAGCCCCAGCATTTT; cdr3_aa: CASTRVLNQPQHF
v_call: TRBV7-9; j_call: TRBJ2-6; clone_size: NA; d_call: TRBD1; cdr3_nt: TGTGCCAGCAGCTTTACAGGGGGCGGTGGGGCCAACGTCCTGACTTTC; cdr3_aa: CASSFTGGGGANVLTF
v_call: TRBV6-5; j_call: TRBJ1-1; clone_size: NA; d_call: NA; cdr3_nt: TGTGCCAGCAGTTACTCTAGTATTCAGGACACTGAAGCTTTCTTT; cdr3_aa: CASSYSSIQDTEAFF
v_call: TRBV10-3; j_call: TRBJ1-5; clone_size: NA; d_call: NA; cdr3_nt: TGTGCCATCAGTGAGTTGGAGGGGGATCAGCCCCAGCATTTT; cdr3_aa: CAISELEGDQPQHF
v_call: TRBV5-5; j_call: TRBJ1-1; clone_size: NA; d_call: NA; cdr3_nt: TGTGCCAGCAGCCAAAGCAGGGAGAACACTGAAGCTTTCTTT; cdr3_aa: CASSQSRENTEAFF
v_call: TRBV5-1; j_call: TRBJ2-5; clone_size: NA; d_call: TRBD2; cdr3_nt: TGCGCCAGCAGTAGCAGCGGGAGGTCCCAAGAGACCCAGTACTTC; cdr3_aa: CASSSSGRSQETQYF
v_call: TRBV6-6; j_call: TRBJ2-4; clone_size: NA; d_call: NA; cdr3_nt: TGTGCCAGCAGTACAGGGGACTGGGCCAAAAACATTCAGTACTTC; cdr3_aa: CASSTGDWAKNIQYF
v_call: TRBV4-3; j_call: TRBJ1-2; clone_size: NA; d_call: NA; cdr3_nt: TGCGCCAGCAGCCAAGATGTGGGGGCCCCCTATGGCTACACCTTC; cdr3_aa: CASSQDVGAPYGYTF
v_call: TRBV18; j_call: TRBJ1-4; clone_size: NA; d_call: NA; cdr3_nt: TGTGCCAGCTCACCCACGACAACTAATGAAAAACTGTTTTTT; cdr3_aa: CASSPTTTNEKLFF
v_call: TRBV29-1; j_call: TRBJ1-3; clone_size: NA; d_call: NA; cdr3_nt: TGCAGCGTTAGGGACGTAAGAAACACCATATATTTT; cdr3_aa: CSVRDVRNTIYF
v_call: TRBV5-1; j_call: TRBJ1-1; clone_size: NA; d_call: NA; cdr3_nt: TGCGCCAGCAGCTTGTCATTAGAGGGGCCTGGAACTGAAGCTTTCTTT; cdr3_aa: CASSLSLEGPGTEAFF
v_call: TRBV6-5; j_call: TRBJ1-6; clone_size: NA; d_call: TRBD1; cdr3_nt: TGTGCCAGCAGCCGCGGACAGGGCATTCATTCACCCCTCCACTTT; cdr3_aa: CASSRGQGIHSPLHF
v_call: TRBV5-1; j_call: TRBJ2-2; clone_size: NA; d_call: NA; cdr3_nt: TGCGCCAGCAGCTTGGACAGACCATTGATCGGGGAGCTGTTTTTT; cdr3_aa: CASSLDRPLIGELFF